This T cell receptor beta chain was sequenced during a study of beta chain features in type 1 diabetes. The isolated RNA, all of it, was reverse transcribed, so expressed TCRB transcripts were what got sequenced. This table comes from immunoSEQ multiplex PCR, and its TCRdb copy is limited to in-frame clones, with some not included. This sample has about 620,000 clones, with 15% to 18% found just once. Points from the study as a whole: The study left unresolved whether HLA type influences TCRB rearrangement.

Donors underwent one heparinised blood draw, 100 to 150 mL on average. On this clone itself: Its cognate antigen is unknown.

The sequence was obtained from a man aged 18 to 29 in good health. Input material: naive CD4+ T cells from blood.

The CDR3 loop is CASSIVPSYEQYF. In DNA form, the CDR3 reads TGCGCCAGCAGCATTGTTCCGTCCTACGAGCAGTACTTC. V and J are TRBV5-1 and TRBJ2-7; no firm D call. Trimming cost V 4 bases and J 1 base, with 9 bases left between them. Germline CDR1 is SGHRS and CDR2 is YFSETQ. This CDR3 contains 13 residues.